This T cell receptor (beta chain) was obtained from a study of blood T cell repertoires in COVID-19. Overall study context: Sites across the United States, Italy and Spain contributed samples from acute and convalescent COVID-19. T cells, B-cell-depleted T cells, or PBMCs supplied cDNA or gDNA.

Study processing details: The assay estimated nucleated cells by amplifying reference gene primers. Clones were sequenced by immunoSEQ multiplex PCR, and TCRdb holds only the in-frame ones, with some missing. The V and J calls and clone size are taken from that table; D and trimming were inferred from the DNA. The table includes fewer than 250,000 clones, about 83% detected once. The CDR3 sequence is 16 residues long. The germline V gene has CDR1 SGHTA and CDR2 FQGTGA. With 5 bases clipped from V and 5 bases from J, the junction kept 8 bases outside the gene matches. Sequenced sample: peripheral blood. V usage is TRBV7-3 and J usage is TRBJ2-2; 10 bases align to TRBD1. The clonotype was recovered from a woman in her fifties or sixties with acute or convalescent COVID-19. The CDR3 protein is CASSRQGAVGTGELFF. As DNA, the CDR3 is TGTGCCAGCAGCCGACAGGGGGCGGTTGGAACCGGGGAGCTGTTTTTT.